This TCR beta chain was captured by sequencing in a study of human T cells and chemical hapten exposure. In the study overall: Small discrepancies in pooled library volume mainly accounted for the varying TCR yields per sample.

It was the library that attached unique molecular identifiers to individual cDNA molecules. TCRdb called the RACE reads again in MiXCR, with one record for every CDR3 protein. The data hold roughly 80,000 distinct CDR3 sequences, with roughly 7.9% observed a single time. Study outcomes and limitations: TCRs above 1 in 1000 frequency did not change with DPC sensitization.

This CDR3 has 14 amino acids. Deletions cut 7 bases from V and 10 bases from J, with 21 bases between. Per germline, CDR1 SGHRS and CDR2 YFSETQ. The time point denotes: healthy volunteer bleed at 6 weeks. The total RNA was obtained from whole blood that was not fractionated. Concerning this clonotype: The antigen is unknown.

The sequence came from a female donor in good health. Some clones in this sample may be carry-over from other donors' samples. V gene TRBV5-1 combines with J gene TRBJ2-1; TRBD1 or TRBD2 may be the D gene (5 bases each). The sequenced material came from whole blood. The CDR3 region is CASGSGPDLWEQFF. The CDR3 bases are TGCGCCAGCGGGTCGGGACCCGACTTGTGGGAGCAGTTCTTC.